The entry that follows covers one T cell receptor (beta chain) sequence. Its antigen is not known. This sample was included in a study of siplizumab effects on memory and regulatory T cells. V shed 0 bases and J shed 11 bases, with 12 bases lying between them. From germline, CDR1 is LNHDA and CDR2 SQIVND (reference sequence). This CDR3 is 13 amino acids long. Some clones are missing from TCRdb's copy, which holds only in-frame ones; the method was immunoSEQ multiplex PCR. The sample yields about 120,000 clones, around 94% seen once. Study outcomes and limitations: For mappable alloreactive CD4+ clones, the mean Treg-derived fraction was about 69% with siplizumab and 25% to 30% in controls.

The specimen sequenced was non-Treg CD4+ T cells sorted from blood. The sequence was obtained from a human donor in good health. The V and J genes are TRBV19 and TRBJ2-3; D unclear. CDR3 in amino acids: CASSIDRAVGQYF. CDR3 in DNA: TGTGCCAGTAGTATAGATAGGGCGGTGGGGCAGTATTTT. The whole variable domain, filled in from reference TRBV19 and TRBJ2-3, reads DGGITQSPKYLFRKEGQNVTLSCEQNLNHDAMYWYRQDPGQGLRLIYYSQIVNDFQKGDIAEGYSVSREKKESFPLTVTSAQKNPTAFYLCASSIDRAVGQYFGPGTRLTVL.